A single sample is the source of the 25 T cell receptor beta chains below, sequenced in a study of CD8 T cells in ankylosing spondylitis. Via MiXCR, TCRdb re-called the 5' RACE reads, giving one row per CDR3 protein. The table includes roughly 180,000 distinct CDR3 sequences, 9.8% detected once. Sequences were obtained from blood, either unsorted or a sorted T cell fraction (not recorded which). The receptor set was obtained from a female donor with ankylosing spondylitis or in good health (not recorded which).

V usage is TRBV6-1 and J usage is TRBJ1-2; a possible D gene is TRBD1 (5 bases). Looked up from germline, CDR1 is MNHNS and CDR2 is SASEGT. This CDR3 comprises 11 residues. V dropped 8 bases and J dropped 4 bases, with 8 bases sitting between them. The CDR3 spells CASPGGYGYTF. CDR3 sequence (DNA): TGTGCCAGCCCGGGGGGCTATGGCTACACCTTC.

This clonotype was detected a few times. The rearrangement joins TRBV4-3 to TRBJ2-2; 10 bases map to TRBD2. From germline, CDR1 is LGHNA and CDR2 YSLEER. V gave up 0 bases and J gave up 2 bases; unmatched junction bases: 9. The CDR3 is 19 amino acids. CDR3 region: CASSQESGLAWGNTGELFF. For the CDR3, the DNA is TGCGCCAGCAGCCAAGAATCGGGACTAGCGTGGGGAAACACCGGGGAGCTGTTTTTT.

This clonotype has ten or more counts. This sequence joins TRBV7-3 and TRBJ2-1; maybe TRBD1 (6 bases). Trimming removed 5 bases at V and 0 bases at J, with 11 bases between. The CDR3 totals 15 residues. Germline V gives CDR1 SGHTA, CDR2 FQGTGA. The CDR3 DNA reads TGTGCCAGCAGCGTAGGGGGTGACTCCTACAATGAGCAGTTCTTC. The encoded protein is CASSVGGDSYNEQFF.

The chain couples TRBV6-5 to TRBJ2-7; TRBD2 matches at 14 bases. J lost 1 base, V lost 2 bases, and 10 bases had no gene match. This CDR3 contains 19 residues. CDR1 MNHEY and CDR2 SVGAGI come from the germline V gene. The CDR3 DNA reads TGTGCCAGCAGTTACGGGGGTGGGACTAGCGGGAGTATTTCCTACGAGCAGTACTTC. It codes for CASSYGGGTSGSISYEQYF.

The gene calls are TRBV4-3 and TRBJ2-3; D unresolved. The CDR3 length is 15 residues. Germline-derived CDR1 and CDR2 are LGHNA and YSLEER. The V gene lost 1 base and the J gene lost 5 bases, with 13 bases spanning the gap. CDR3 residues: CASSQGTVARDTQYF. The CDR3, as DNA: TGCGCCAGCAGCCAAGGGACCGTCGCCAGAGATACGCAGTATTTT.

This clonotype was counted ten times or more. The chain employs TRBV4-3 and TRBJ1-6, with D possibly TRBD1 on 6 matching bases. The CDR3 length is 16 residues. The V gene's germline CDR1 is LGHNA and CDR2 YSLEER. V lost 0 bases and J lost 7, with 13 bases in between. The CDR3 reads CASSQDKWTDNSPLHF. The CDR3 region has the DNA TGCGCCAGCAGCCAAGATAAGTGGACAGACAATTCACCCCTCCACTTT.

This clonotype occurred a few times. The CDR3: CATSPGPAPGELFF. The DNA of the CDR3 is TGTGCCACCAGTCCGGGGCCCGCGCCCGGGGAGCTGTTTTTT. This chain uses TRBV24-1 with TRBJ2-2, with D perhaps being TRBD1 or TRBD2 (5 bases each). V lost 6 bases, J lost 6 bases, and 13 bases lay in between. This CDR3 spans 14 amino acids. The germline V gene has CDR1 KGHDR and CDR2 SFDVKD.

Here the CDR3 reads CASSQDRANTEAFF. In DNA form, the CDR3 reads TGTGCCAGCAGCCAGGACAGGGCGAACACTGAAGCTTTCTTT. The J gene is TRBJ1-1, the V gene TRBV3-1, with TRBD1 matching 8 bases. The CDR3 is 14 amino acids. Germline loops: CDR1 LGHDT, CDR2 YNNKEL (reference sequence). With 3 bases clipped from V and 1 base from J, the junction kept 1 base outside the gene matches.

This clonotype appeared once. The rearrangement joins TRBV5-5 to TRBJ2-7; D may match TRBD1 or TRBD2 (5 bases each). The CDR3 extends over 14 amino acids. Germline lookup yields CDR1 SGHKS and CDR2 YYEKEE (reference sequence). Trimming shortened V by 4 bases and J by 5 bases, and 16 bases separated the two germline ends. The CDR3 sequence is CASSPGPIWNEQYF. CDR3 nucleotide sequence: TGTGCCAGCAGCCCGGGGCCCATCTGGAACGAGCAGTACTTC.

The sample holds many counts of this clonotype. The genes are TRBV3-1 and TRBJ2-5; no definite D call. The V end lost 0 bases, the J end lost 5 bases, and 13 bases lay between the germline ends. The CDR3 totals 15 residues. The germline CDR1 and CDR2 sequences are LGHDT and YNNKEL (reference sequence). CDR3 in amino acids: CASSQDTGYGETQYF. DNA for the CDR3: TGTGCCAGCAGCCAAGATACGGGCTACGGGGAGACCCAGTACTTC.

J is TRBJ1-2 and V is TRBV11-2; TRBD1 aligns across 9 bases. This CDR3 has 14 amino acids. J gave up 4 bases and V 3 bases, and 3 bases lay outside the gene matches. The V gene's germline CDR1 is SGHAT and CDR2 FQNNGV. CDR3: CASSFGQGPYGYTF. The CDR3 DNA reads as TGTGCCAGCAGCTTCGGACAGGGGCCCTATGGCTACACCTTC.

This clonotype appeared a few times. This rearrangement joins TRBV7-2 to TRBJ2-1; D perhaps matches TRBD1 (5 bases). The V end was cut by 2 bases, the J end by 6 bases, with 14 bases between. Germline CDR1 and CDR2: SGHTA and FQGNSA. This CDR3 is 15 amino acids long. The CDR3 bases are TGTGCCAGCAGCTTATGGGGCAATTCAGGCAATGAGCAGTTCTTC. It yields the protein CASSLWGNSGNEQFF.

V is TRBV15 and J is TRBJ2-1; 11 positions match TRBD2. The CDR3 has 15 amino acids. V dropped 4 bases and J dropped 3; count of bases not matched to a gene: 2. Looked up from germline, CDR1 is LNHNV and CDR2 is YYDKDF (reference sequence). The CDR3 is CATSKGLADYNEQFF. CDR3 DNA sequence: TGTGCCACCAGCAAGGGACTAGCGGACTACAATGAGCAGTTCTTC. Together with reference TRBV15 and TRBJ2-1, the CDR3 gives the full variable domain: DAMVIQNPRYQVTQFGKPVTLSCSQTLNHNVMYWYQQKSSQAPKLLFHYYDKDFNNEADTPDNFQSRRPNTSFCFLDIRSPGLGDTAMYLCATSKGLADYNEQFFGPGTRLTVL.

This chain links TRBV11-2 with TRBJ2-1; D remains unclear. The CDR3 contains 14 residues. Trimming cost V 5 bases and J 0 bases, with 8 bases left between them. CDR1 SGHAT and CDR2 FQNNGV come from the germline V gene. The CDR3 DNA reads TGTGCCAGCAGCGGGTGGGACTCCTACAATGAGCAGTTCTTC. It yields the protein CASSGWDSYNEQFF. Combining the CDR3 with reference TRBV11-2 and TRBJ2-1 gives the whole variable domain EAGVAQSPRYKIIEKRQSVAFWCNPISGHATLYWYQQILGQGPKLLIQFQNNGVVDDSQLPKDRFSAERLKGVDSTLKIQPAKLEDSAVYLCASSGWDSYNEQFFGPGTRLTVL.

The chain is built from TRBV4-3 and TRBJ2-3, with D perhaps being TRBD1 or TRBD2 (5 bases each). The V end was cut by 0 bases, the J end by 0 bases, with 7 bases between. Germline V gene sequence: CDR1 LGHNA, CDR2 YSLEER. CDR3 size: 15 residues. CDR3 sequence (DNA): TGCGCCAGCAGCCAAGATGGGGGAAGCACAGATACGCAGTATTTT. Amino acid sequence: CASSQDGGSTDTQYF.

This clonotype appeared many times. The chain recombines TRBV7-9 with TRBJ2-7; 9 nucleotides align to TRBD2. Trimming at V came to 5 bases and at J to 2 bases, leaving 4 bases not matched to a gene. CDR3 length: 14 amino acids. Germline CDR1 is SEHNR and CDR2 is FQNEAQ (reference sequence). The CDR3 region has the DNA TGTGCCAGCAGCCTTAGCGGGAGTCCCTACGAGCAGTACTTC. Its translation: CASSLSGSPYEQYF.

The chain combines TRBV7-9 with TRBJ2-2; D remains unclear. Germline V gene sequence: CDR1 SEHNR, CDR2 FQNEAQ (reference sequence). The CDR3 covers 14 residues. V dropped 9 bases and J dropped 0 bases, with 11 bases sitting between them. The CDR3 sequence is CASQKETNTGELFF. The DNA for the CDR3 is TGTGCCAGTCAGAAGGAAACGAACACCGGGGAGCTGTTTTTT.

The sample holds many counts of this clonotype. In nucleotides, the CDR3 is TGTGCCAGCAGTCGGACCGAGAACACTGAAGCTTTCTTT. Translating gives CASSRTENTEAFF. The chain employs TRBV6-2 or TRBV6-3 and TRBJ1-1; D uncertain. The CDR3 has 13 residues. CDR1 and CDR2 from the germline V gene are MNHEY and SVGEGT. V lost 5 bases to trimming and J lost 1 base, with 8 bases between them.

This clonotype showed up many times. The gene calls are TRBV29-1 and TRBJ2-1, with 10 bases fitting TRBD1. The CDR3 has 15 amino acids. Germline CDR1 is SQVTM and CDR2 is ANQGSEA. The V gene end was trimmed by 7 bases and the J gene end by 8 bases; junction bases not matched to a gene: 14. CDR3 nucleotide sequence: TGCAGCGCCCTAGTGGGTGACAGGGGGCTCTATGAGCAGTTCTTC. Encoded protein: CSALVGDRGLYEQFF.

In this sample, this clonotype turned up many times. The chain recombines TRBV29-1 with TRBJ2-1, with 7 bases that match TRBD2. The CDR3 runs to 12 residues. Losses at the gene ends were 7 bases for V and 8 bases for J; bases not matched to a gene: 8. Germline lookup yields CDR1 SQVTM and CDR2 ANQGSEA. The CDR3 bases are TGCAGCGCACTGACTAGCAGCGATGAGCAGTTCTTC. Translated: CSALTSSDEQFF.

This clonotype has just one count. The rearrangement joins TRBV4-3 to TRBJ2-7; TRBD2 is a possible D gene (5 bases). Germline V CDR1 and CDR2: LGHNA, YSLEER. The CDR3 is 16 residues long. V lost 2 bases to trimming and J lost 4 bases, with 18 bases between them. The CDR3 region has the DNA TGCGCCAGCAGCCAATCACGGACTTCGAGGATTTACGAGCAGTACTTC. Protein product: CASSQSRTSRIYEQYF.

This clonotype was counted at least ten times. The chain joins TRBV4-2 to TRBJ1-4, with a tentative D call TRBD1 (5 bases). Trimming pared 4 bases from V and 8 bases from J, leaving 8 bases between. The germline gives CDR1 LGHNA, CDR2 YNFKEQ. The CDR3 runs 12 residues. CDR3 DNA sequence: TGTGCCAGCAGCCCCCGGGGCGAAAAACTGTTTTTT. Translated: CASSPRGEKLFF.

The rearrangement uses TRBV6-2 or TRBV6-3 and TRBJ1-5; D possibly corresponds to TRBD1 (6 bases). The germline V and J ends were trimmed by 3 bases and 7 bases, with 13 bases remaining between them. The CDR3 sequence is 14 residues long. CDR1 MNHEY and CDR2 SVGEGT come from the germline V gene. The CDR3 spells CASSYMGAGQPQHF. CDR3 bases: TGTGCCAGCAGTTATATGGGGGCAGGGCAGCCCCAGCATTTT.

This clonotype was found a few times. The chain joins TRBV7-9 to TRBJ2-3, with TRBD2 identical over 11 bases. Germline V lookup: CDR1 SEHNR, CDR2 FQNEAQ (reference sequence). This CDR3 has 17 residues. The J segment lost 5 bases and the V segment lost 5 bases, leaving 12 bases of the junction unmatched. CDR3 nucleotides: TGTGCCAGCAGCCCAAACCTACTAGCGGGAGTGTTAGATACGCAGTATTTT. Protein sequence: CASSPNLLAGVLDTQYF.

This clonotype was observed a handful of times. The V call is TRBV6-2 or TRBV6-3, the J call TRBJ2-1; 9 positions match TRBD2. With V trimmed by 4 bases and J by 3 bases, 4 bases remained unmatched. The CDR3 sequence is 15 residues long. Germline lookup yields CDR1 MNHEY and CDR2 SVGEGT. As DNA, the CDR3 is TGTGCCAGCAGTTTAAGCGGGAGGCTCTACAATGAGCAGTTCTTC. This encodes CASSLSGRLYNEQFF.